This TCR beta chain was sequenced during a study of CD8+CD57+ T cells in acquired aplastic anemia. Whole-study context: Across the sorted CD4+ and CD8+ cells, DNA amounts averaged 3.2 ug.

This clonotype was recorded at least ten times. The sequenced patients had an expansion of CD8+CD57+ cells seen by flow cytometry. V was clipped by 1 base and J by 2 bases; unmatched bases: 21. This CDR3 is built from 21 residues. Using genomic DNA as the template, TCR beta VDJ and CDR3 profiling was carried out. TCRdb itself ran the reads through MiXCR, one entry per CDR3 protein. Of roughly 290,000 distinct CDR3 sequences in the sample, 50% to 65% are singletons; the top ten hold around 1.3%. This chain connects TRBV12-3 or TRBV12-4 to TRBJ2-3; 7 bases align to TRBD1. Sample: sorted CD4+, CD8+, or CD8+CD57+ T cells (not recorded which) from PBMCs. This TCR was recovered from a human donor with aplastic anemia. CDR3 in amino acids: CASSLGWVLGQLRTSTDTQYF. CDR3 DNA sequence: TGTGCCAGCAGTTTAGGTTGGGTACTGGGACAGCTAAGAACATCCACAGATACGCAGTATTTT.